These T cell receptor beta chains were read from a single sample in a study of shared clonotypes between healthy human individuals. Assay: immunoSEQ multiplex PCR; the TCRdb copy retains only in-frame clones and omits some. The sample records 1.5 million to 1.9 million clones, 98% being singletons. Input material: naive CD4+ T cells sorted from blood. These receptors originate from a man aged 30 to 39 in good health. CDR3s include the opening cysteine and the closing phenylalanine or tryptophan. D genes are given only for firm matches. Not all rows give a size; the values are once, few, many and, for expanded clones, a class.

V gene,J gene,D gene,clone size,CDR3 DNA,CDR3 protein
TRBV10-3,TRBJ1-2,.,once,TGTGCCATCAGTGAAAAGGGAGGCTATGGCTACACCTTC,CAISEKGGYGYTF
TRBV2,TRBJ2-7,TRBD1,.,TGTGCCAGCAGTGGGTTAGCCGGGACAGGGAGGTACGAGCAGTACTTC,CASSGLAGTGRYEQYF
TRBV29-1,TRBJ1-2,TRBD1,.,TGCAGCGTTGGGGACAGGGCCGGTGGCTACACCTTC,CSVGDRAGGYTF
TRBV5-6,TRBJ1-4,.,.,TGTGCCAGCAGCTTAAAAAGCCAAGATGAAAAACTGTTTTTT,CASSLKSQDEKLFF
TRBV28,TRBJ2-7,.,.,TGTGCCAGCAGTTTAGTCGGGATGGAGCGGTCCTACGAGCAGTACTTC,CASSLVGMERSYEQYF
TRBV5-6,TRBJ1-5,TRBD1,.,TGTGCCAGCAGCTTTAGACAGGGAGAAACCCCGCCTCAGCCCCAGCATTTT,CASSFRQGETPPQPQHF
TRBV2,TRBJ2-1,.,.,TGTGCCAGCACAAGACGGGGAAGCTCCTACAATGAGCAGTTCTTC,CASTRRGSSYNEQFF
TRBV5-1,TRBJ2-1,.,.,TGCGCCAGCAGCTTGGCCTGGGGGAGCTCCTACAATGAGCAGTTCTTC,CASSLAWGSSYNEQFF
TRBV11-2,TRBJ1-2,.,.,TGTGCCAGCAGCTTAGGACAGAGTAACTATGGCTACACCTTC,CASSLGQSNYGYTF
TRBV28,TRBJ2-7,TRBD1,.,TGTGCCAGCAGTGGGTCGGGACAGGGGGGGACCTACGAGCAGTACTTC,CASSGSGQGGTYEQYF
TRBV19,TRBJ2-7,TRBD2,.,TGTGCCAGTAGTCCGCTCGGGACTAGCGGGATCATGGCCTACGAGCAGTACTTC,CASSPLGTSGIMAYEQYF
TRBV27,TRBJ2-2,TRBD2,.,TGTGCCAGCAGTTTTTCGGGAGGGCCTAACACCGGGGAGCTGTTTTTT,CASSFSGGPNTGELFF
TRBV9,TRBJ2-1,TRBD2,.,TGTGCCAGCAGCGTAGGGACTAGCGGGATAAGTTATCGATTAAATGAGCAGTTCTTC,CASSVGTSGISYRLNEQFF
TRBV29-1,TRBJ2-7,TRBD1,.,TGCAGCGTTGAAGGCACCCGACAGGGGCTCTCCTACGAGCAGTACTTC,CSVEGTRQGLSYEQYF
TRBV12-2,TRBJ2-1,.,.,TGTGCAAGTCGCTTAGCCAAAGGTTGTCCCGCTTCGAGGGGCTACAATGAGCAGTTCTTC,CASRLAKGCPASRGYNEQFF
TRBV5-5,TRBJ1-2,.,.,TGTGCCAGCAGCTGGCCCGTCCGGGGAGGGGGCTACACCTTC,CASSWPVRGGGYTF
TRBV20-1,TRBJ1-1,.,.,TGCAGTGCTAGGAAGAGCACTGAAGCTTTCTTT,CSARKSTEAFF
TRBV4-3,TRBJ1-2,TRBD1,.,TGCGCCAGCAGCCAAGGGGACAGGGGTAAAGACTATGGCTACACCTTC,CASSQGDRGKDYGYTF
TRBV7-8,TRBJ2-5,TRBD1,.,TGTGCCAGCAGCTTAGCCGACAGGGGGATCAAGACCCAGTACTTC,CASSLADRGIKTQYF
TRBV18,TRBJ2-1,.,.,TGTGCCAGCTCGTTCAGTGGCGATGAGCAGTTCTTC,CASSFSGDEQFF
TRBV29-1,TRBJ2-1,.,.,TGCAGCGTTGACAGGCGTCTTAGCTCCTACAATGAGCAGTTCTTC,CSVDRRLSSYNEQFF
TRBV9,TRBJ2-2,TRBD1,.,TGTGCCAGCAGCCGGGGACAGGGGGCGAACACCGGGGAGCTGTTTTTT,CASSRGQGANTGELFF
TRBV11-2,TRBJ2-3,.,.,TGTGCCAGCAGCCTCCCCGGCACAGATACGCAGTATTTT,CASSLPGTDTQYF
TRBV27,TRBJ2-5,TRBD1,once,TGTGCCAGCAGTCGAGAAAGGGGGCGCGAGAAGACCCAGTACTTC,CASSRERGREKTQYF
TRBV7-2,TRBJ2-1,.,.,TGTGCCAGCAGCTTAGCTGCGGGAAAGCATGAGCAGTTCTTC,CASSLAAGKHEQFF
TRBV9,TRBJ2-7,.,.,TGTGCCAGCAGCGTCGTAACAGGGTCTATCTACGAGCAGTACTTC,CASSVVTGSIYEQYF
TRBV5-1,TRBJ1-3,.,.,TGCGCCAGCAGCTTGGGTCAGGGTGGAACTGGAAACACCATATATTTT,CASSLGQGGTGNTIYF
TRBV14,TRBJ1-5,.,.,TGTGCCAGCAGCCAAGAGGCAGGTCGGCCCCAGCATTTT,CASSQEAGRPQHF